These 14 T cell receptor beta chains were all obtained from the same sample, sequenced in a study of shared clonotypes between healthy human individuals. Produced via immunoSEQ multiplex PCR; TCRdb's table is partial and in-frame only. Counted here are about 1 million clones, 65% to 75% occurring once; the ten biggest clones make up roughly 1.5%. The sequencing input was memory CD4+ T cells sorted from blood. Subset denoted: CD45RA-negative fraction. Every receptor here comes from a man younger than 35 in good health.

The DNA of the CDR3 is TGTGCCAGCAGCTCCCAGGGACGGAGTAATGAAAAACTGTTTTTT. Its translation: CASSSQGRSNEKLFF. This sequence joins TRBV5-6 and TRBJ1-4; D is perhaps TRBD1 (5 bases). The germline CDR1 and CDR2 sequences are SGHDT and YYEEEE. CDR3 length equals 15 residues. Between the trimmed V and J ends, which lost 3 bases and 4 bases, there was a span of 13 bases.

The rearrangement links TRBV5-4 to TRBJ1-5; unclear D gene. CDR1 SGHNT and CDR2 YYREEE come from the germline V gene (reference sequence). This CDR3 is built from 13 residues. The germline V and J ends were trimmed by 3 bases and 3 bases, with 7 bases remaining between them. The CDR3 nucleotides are TGTGCCAGCAGCTCCGATTACAATCAGCCCCAGCATTTT. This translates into CASSSDYNQPQHF.

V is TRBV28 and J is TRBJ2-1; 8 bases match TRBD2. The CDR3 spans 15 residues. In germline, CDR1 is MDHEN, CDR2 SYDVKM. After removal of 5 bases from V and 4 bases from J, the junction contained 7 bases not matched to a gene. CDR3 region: CASSRAGAPYNEQFF. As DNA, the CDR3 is TGTGCCAGCAGTAGAGCGGGGGCGCCATACAATGAGCAGTTCTTC.

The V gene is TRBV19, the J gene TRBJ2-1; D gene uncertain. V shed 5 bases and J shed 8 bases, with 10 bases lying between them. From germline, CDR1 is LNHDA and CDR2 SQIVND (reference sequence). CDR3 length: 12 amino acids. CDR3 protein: CASSPQLHEQFF. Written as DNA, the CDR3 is TGTGCCAGTAGTCCACAATTGCATGAGCAGTTCTTC.

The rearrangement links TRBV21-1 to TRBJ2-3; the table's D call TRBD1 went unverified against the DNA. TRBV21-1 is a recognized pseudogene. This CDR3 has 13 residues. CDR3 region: CAISGHIQNTQYF. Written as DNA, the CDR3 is TGTGCCATCTCGGGACACATCCAAAATACGCAGTATTTT.

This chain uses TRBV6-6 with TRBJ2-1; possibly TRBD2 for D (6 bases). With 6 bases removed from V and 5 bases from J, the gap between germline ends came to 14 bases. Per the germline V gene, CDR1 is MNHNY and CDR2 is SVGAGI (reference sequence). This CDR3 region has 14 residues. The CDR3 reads CASSPSGTHNEQFF. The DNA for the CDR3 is TGTGCCAGCAGCCCCTCCGGGACTCACAATGAGCAGTTCTTC.

CDR3 in DNA: TGTGCCAGCAGAGGACAGGGCGGTAATTCACCCCTCCACTTT. Protein product: CASRGQGGNSPLHF. The V call is TRBV2, the J call TRBJ1-6; 8 bases are a match to TRBD1. The CDR3 sequence is 14 residues long. CDR1 and CDR2 from the germline V gene are SNHLY and FYNNEI. V shed 6 bases, J shed 6 bases, and the junction held 4 bases outside the gene matches. The entire variable domain, with the rest obtained from reference TRBV2 and TRBJ1-6, is as follows: EPEVTQTPSHQVTQMGQEVILRCVPISNHLYFYWYRQILGQKVEFLVSFYNNEISEKSEIFDDQFSVERPDGSNFTLKIRSTKLEDSAMYFCASRGQGGNSPLHFGNGTRLTVT.

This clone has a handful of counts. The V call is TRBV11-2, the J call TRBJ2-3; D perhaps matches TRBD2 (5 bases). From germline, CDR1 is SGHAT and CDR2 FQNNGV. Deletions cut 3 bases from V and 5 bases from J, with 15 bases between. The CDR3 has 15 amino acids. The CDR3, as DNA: TGTGCCAGCAGCTTCTCGATAAAGGCGGGAGATACGCAGTATTTT. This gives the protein CASSFSIKAGDTQYF.

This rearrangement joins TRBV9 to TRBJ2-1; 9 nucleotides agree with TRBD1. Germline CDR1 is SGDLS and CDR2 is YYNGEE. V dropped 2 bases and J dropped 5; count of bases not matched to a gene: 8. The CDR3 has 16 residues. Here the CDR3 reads CASSVGQDRGNNEQFF. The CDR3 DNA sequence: TGTGCCAGCAGCGTGGGCCAGGACAGGGGAAACAATGAGCAGTTCTTC.

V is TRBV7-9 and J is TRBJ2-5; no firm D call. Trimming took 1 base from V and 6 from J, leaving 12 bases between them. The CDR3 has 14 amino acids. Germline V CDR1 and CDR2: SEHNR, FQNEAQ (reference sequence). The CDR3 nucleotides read TGTGCCAGCAGCTTAGAGATACTAAAACAGACCCAGTACTTC. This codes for CASSLEILKQTQYF. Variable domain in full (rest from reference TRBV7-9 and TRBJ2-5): DTGVSQNPRHKITKRGQNVTFRCDPISEHNRLYWYRQTLGQGPEFLTYFQNEAQLEKSRLLSDRFSAERPKGSFSTLEIQRTEQGDSAMYLCASSLEILKQTQYFGPGTRLLVL.

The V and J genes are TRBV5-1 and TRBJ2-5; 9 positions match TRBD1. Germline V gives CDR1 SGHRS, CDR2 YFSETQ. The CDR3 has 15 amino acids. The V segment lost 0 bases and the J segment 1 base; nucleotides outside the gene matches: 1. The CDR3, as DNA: TGCGCCAGCAGCTTGGGGGACAGGGCCCAAGAGACCCAGTACTTC. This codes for CASSLGDRAQETQYF.

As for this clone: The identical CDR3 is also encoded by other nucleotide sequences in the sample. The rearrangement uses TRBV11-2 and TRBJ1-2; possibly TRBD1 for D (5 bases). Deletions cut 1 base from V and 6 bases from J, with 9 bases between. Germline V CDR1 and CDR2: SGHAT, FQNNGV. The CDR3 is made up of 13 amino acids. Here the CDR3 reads CASSLAAGNGYTF. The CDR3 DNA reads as TGTGCCAGCAGCTTAGCGGCAGGGAATGGCTACACCTTC.

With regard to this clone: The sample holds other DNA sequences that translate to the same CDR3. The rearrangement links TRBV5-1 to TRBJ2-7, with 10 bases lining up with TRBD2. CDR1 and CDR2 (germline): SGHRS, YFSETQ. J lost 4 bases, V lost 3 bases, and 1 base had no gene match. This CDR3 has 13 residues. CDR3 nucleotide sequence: TGCGCCAGCAGCTGGACTAGCGGATACGAGCAGTACTTC. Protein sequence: CASSWTSGYEQYF. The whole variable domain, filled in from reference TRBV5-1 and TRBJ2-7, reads KAGVTQTPRYLIKTRGQQVTLSCSPISGHRSVSWYQQTPGQGLQFLFEYFSETQRNKGNFPGRFSGRQFSNSRSEMNVSTLELGDSALYLCASSWTSGYEQYFGPGTRLTVT.

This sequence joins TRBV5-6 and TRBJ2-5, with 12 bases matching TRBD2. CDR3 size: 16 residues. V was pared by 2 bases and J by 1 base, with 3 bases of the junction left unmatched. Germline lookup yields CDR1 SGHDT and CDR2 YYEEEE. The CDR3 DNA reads TGTGCCAGCAGCTTCCCGACTAGCGGGGGCCAAGAGACCCAGTACTTC. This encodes CASSFPTSGGQETQYF.